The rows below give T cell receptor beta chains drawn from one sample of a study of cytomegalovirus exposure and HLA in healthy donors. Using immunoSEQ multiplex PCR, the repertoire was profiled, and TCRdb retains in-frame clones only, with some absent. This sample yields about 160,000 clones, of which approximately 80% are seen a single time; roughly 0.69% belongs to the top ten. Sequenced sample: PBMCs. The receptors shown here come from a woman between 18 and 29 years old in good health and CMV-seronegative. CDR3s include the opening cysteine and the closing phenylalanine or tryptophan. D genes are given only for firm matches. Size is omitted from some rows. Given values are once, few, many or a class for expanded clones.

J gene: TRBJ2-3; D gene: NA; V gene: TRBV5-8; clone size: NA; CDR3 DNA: TGTGCCAGCAGCTTGGCCGGGTCTGATACGCAGTATTTT; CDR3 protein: CASSLAGSDTQYF
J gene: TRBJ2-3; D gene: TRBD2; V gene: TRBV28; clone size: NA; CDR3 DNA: TGTGCCAGCACCCCACGTGGACTAGCGAAAGTAGGCACAGATACGCAGTATTTT; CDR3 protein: CASTPRGLAKVGTDTQYF
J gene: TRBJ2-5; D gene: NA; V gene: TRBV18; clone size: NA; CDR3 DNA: TGTGCCAGCTCAACAGATCAAGAGACCCAGTACTTC; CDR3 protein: CASSTDQETQYF
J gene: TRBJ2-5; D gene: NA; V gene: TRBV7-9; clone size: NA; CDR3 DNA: TGTGCCCTCTTACGGAGAAGGTTCCAAGAGACCCAGTACTTC; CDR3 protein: CALLRRRFQETQYF
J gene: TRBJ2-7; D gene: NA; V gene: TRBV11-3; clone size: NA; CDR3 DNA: TGTGCCAGCAGCTTAGGCAGGGGTGGCTACGAGCAGTACTTC; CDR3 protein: CASSLGRGGYEQYF
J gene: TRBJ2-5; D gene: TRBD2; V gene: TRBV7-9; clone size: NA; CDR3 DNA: TGTGCCAGCAGCTTTGCAGCGGGAGGACTAGAGACCCAGTACTTC; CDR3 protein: CASSFAAGGLETQYF
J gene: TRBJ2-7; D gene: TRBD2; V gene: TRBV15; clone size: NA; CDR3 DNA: TGTGCCACCAGCAGAGGCTTTCAGACTAGCGGGAGAGGCGAGCAGTACTTC; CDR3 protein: CATSRGFQTSGRGEQYF
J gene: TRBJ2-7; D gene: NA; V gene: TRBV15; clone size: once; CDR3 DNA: TGTGCCACCAGCAGAGATGTTGGGACGGGAGCCTACGAGCAGTACTTC; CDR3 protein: CATSRDVGTGAYEQYF
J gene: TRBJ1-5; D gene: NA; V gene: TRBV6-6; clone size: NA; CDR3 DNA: TGTGCCAGCAGTTACTCGTCGGCAGGGATTGATCAGCCCCAGCATTTT; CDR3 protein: CASSYSSAGIDQPQHF
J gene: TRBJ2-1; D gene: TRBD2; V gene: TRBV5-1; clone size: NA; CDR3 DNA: TGCGCCAGCAGCTTTACTAGCGGGAACAATGAGCAGTTCTTC; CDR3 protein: CASSFTSGNNEQFF
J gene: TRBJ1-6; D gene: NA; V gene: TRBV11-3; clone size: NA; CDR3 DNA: TGTGCCAGCAGCCTCCGGTCCGGGAATTCACCCCTCCACTTT; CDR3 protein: CASSLRSGNSPLHF
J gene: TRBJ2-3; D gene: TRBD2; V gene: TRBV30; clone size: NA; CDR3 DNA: TGTGCCTGGAGTGGTAGGAGCGGGAGTTCGCCAGATACGCAGTATTTT; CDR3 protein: CAWSGRSGSSPDTQYF
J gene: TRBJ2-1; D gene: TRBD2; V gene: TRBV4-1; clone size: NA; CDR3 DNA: TGCGCCACAGGATGGACTAGCGGGAGGCGTATTTCCACGGGCTCCTACAATGAGCAGTTCTTC; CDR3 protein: CATGWTSGRRISTGSYNEQFF
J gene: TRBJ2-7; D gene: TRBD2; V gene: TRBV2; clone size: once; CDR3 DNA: TGTGCCAGCAGGGGGGGGACCTCTGCCCCTGGCTTCTACGAGCAGTACTTC; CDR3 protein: CASRGGTSAPGFYEQYF
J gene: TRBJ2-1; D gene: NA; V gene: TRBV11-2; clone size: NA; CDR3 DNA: TGTGCCAGCAGCTCCCCGGCTCAGGGATTGTATGAGCAGTTCTTC; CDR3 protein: CASSSPAQGLYEQFF
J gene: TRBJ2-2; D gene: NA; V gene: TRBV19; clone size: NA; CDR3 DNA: TGTGCCAGTAGTCGGCGGGGTACGAACACCGGGGAGCTGTTTTTT; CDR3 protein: CASSRRGTNTGELFF
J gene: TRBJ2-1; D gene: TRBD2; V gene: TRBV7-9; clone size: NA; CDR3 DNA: TGTGCCAGCAGATCCGGGACTAGAGGGCTTCACAATGAGCAGTTCTTC; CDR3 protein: CASRSGTRGLHNEQFF
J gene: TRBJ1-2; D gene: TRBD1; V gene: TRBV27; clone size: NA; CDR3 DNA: TGTGCCAGCAGTTTGGGCCCCGGACAGGGGCGAGATGGCTACACCTTC; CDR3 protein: CASSLGPGQGRDGYTF
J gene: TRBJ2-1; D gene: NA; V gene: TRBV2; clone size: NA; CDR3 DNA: TGTGCCAGCATCCAGCGGCGCCCCTCCTACAATGAGCAGTTCTTC; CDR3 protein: CASIQRRPSYNEQFF
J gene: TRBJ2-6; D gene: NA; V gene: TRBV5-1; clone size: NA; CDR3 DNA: TGCGCCAGCAGCTTGGATAGCCGATCCCCGTTCTCTGGGGCCAACGTCCTGACTTTC; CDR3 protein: CASSLDSRSPFSGANVLTF
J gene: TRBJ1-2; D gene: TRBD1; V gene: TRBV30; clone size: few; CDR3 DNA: TGTGCCTGGGCCGGGACAGGGAAAGAGGGCTACACCTTC; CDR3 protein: CAWAGTGKEGYTF
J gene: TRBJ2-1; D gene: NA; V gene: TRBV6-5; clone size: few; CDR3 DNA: TGTGCCAGCAGTGCCACTGCGGATGAGCAGTTCTTC; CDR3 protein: CASSATADEQFF
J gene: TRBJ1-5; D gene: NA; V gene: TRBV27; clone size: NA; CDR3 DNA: TGTGCCAGCAGAACAGGAACTCGCAATCAGCCCCAGCATTTT; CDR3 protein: CASRTGTRNQPQHF
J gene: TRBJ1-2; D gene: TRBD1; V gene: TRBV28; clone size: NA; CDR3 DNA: TGTGCCAGCAGCATAATGACAGGGGCAGGCGGCTACACCTTC; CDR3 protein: CASSIMTGAGGYTF
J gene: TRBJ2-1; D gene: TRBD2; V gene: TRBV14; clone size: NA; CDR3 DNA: TGTGCCAGCAGCCTTCTAAGGGGGCTAGCGGGAGAGAGTTCCTACAATGAGCAGTTCTTC; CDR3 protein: CASSLLRGLAGESSYNEQFF
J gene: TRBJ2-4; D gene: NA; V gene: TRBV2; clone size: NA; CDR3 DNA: TGTGCCAGCAGTGAAGCTATCGAGGCCTGGAGGGCCAAAAACATTCAGTACTTC; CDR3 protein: CASSEAIEAWRAKNIQYF
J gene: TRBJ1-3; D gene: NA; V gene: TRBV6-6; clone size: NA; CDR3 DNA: TGTGCCAGCAGTTCTATAAGCTCTGGAAACACCATATATTTT; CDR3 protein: CASSSISSGNTIYF
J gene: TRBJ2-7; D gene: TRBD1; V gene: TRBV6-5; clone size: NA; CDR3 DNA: TGTGCCAGCAGTAGACAGGGCTCCTACGAGCAGTACTTC; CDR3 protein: CASSRQGSYEQYF
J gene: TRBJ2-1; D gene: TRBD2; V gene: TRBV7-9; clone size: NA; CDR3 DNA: TGTGCCAGCAGAATAGCTTACGGGAGGGCCGGGGATGAGCAGTTCTTC; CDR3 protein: CASRIAYGRAGDEQFF
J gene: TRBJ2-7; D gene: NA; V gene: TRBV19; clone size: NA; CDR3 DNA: TGTGCCAGTAGTATCCCGGGACAAATCTACGAGCAGTACTTC; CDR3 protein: CASSIPGQIYEQYF
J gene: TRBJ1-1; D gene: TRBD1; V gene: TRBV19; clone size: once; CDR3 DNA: TGTGCCAGTAGTATAGATTTGGGCAGGGGGTCTGAAGCTTTCTTT; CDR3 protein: CASSIDLGRGSEAFF
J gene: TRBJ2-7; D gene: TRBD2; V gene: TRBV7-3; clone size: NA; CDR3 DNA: TGTGCCAGCAGCCTGTCGGGGGGAGAAGGGGACTACGAGCAGTACTTC; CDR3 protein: CASSLSGGEGDYEQYF
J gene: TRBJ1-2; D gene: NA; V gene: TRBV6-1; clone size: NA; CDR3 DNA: TGTGCCAGCAGTGTAGAAGTGGCGCCAAGGAGTGACTACACCTTC; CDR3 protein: CASSVEVAPRSDYTF
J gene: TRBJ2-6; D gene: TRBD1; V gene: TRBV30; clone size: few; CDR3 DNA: TGTGCCTGGAGTGGGACAGGGGCAGGTTTTGGGGCCAACGTCCTGACTTTC; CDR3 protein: CAWSGTGAGFGANVLTF
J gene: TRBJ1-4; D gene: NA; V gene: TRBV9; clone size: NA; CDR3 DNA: TGTGCCAGCAGCGGCGGGGGGACGTTTAATGAAAAACTGTTTTTT; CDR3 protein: CASSGGGTFNEKLFF
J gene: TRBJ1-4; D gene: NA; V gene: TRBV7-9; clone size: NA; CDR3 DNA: TGTGCCAGCAGCTCACCGGGGAGTGAAAAACTGTTTTTT; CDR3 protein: CASSSPGSEKLFF
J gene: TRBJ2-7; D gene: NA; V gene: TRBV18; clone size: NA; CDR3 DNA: TGTGCCAGCTCACCGCGGACAGCCAGTTCGATCTCCTACGAGCAGTACTTC; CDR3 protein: CASSPRTASSISYEQYF
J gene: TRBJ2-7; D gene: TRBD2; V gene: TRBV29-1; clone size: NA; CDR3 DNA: TGCAGCGTTGGACTAGCGGGATTTGGTCGGTCCTACGAGCAGTACTTC; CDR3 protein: CSVGLAGFGRSYEQYF
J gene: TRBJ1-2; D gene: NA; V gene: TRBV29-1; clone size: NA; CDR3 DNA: TGCAGCGCTCCTGCAGGGGATGGCTACACCTTC; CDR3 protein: CSAPAGDGYTF
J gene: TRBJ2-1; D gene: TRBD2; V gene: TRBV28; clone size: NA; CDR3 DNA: TGTGCCAGCAGTTTAATAGCGGGGGGCCAAGAGCAGTTCTTC; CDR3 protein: CASSLIAGGQEQFF
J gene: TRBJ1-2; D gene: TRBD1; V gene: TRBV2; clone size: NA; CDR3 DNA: TGTGCCAGCAGTGCCCGGGACAGCAACTATGGCTACACCTTC; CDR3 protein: CASSARDSNYGYTF
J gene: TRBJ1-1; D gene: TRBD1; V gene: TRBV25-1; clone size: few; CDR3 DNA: TGTGCCAGTTCACAGGGGGCGCTGATTGAAGCTTTCTTT; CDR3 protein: CASSQGALIEAFF
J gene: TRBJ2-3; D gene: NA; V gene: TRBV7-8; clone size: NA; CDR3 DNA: TGTGCCAGCAGCCAATTGGCTAGCACAGATACGCAGTATTTT; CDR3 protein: CASSQLASTDTQYF
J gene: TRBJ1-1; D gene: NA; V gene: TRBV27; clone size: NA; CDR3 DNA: TGTGCCAGCAGCCCAGATCGAAACCTGAACACTGAAGCTTTCTTT; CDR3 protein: CASSPDRNLNTEAFF
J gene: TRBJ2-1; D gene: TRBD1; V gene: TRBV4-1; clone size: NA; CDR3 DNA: TGCGCCAGCAGCCCCCTCGACAGGGATAGTAATGAGCAGTTCTTC; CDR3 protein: CASSPLDRDSNEQFF
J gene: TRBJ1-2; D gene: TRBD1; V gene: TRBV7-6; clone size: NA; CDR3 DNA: TGTGCCAGCAGCTTAGCGCTATCTTGGACAGGGGAAGATGGCTACACCTTC; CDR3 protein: CASSLALSWTGEDGYTF
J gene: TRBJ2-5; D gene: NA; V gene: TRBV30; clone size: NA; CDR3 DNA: TGTGCCTGGAGTGTATCGGAAGAGACCCAGTACTTC; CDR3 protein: CAWSVSEETQYF
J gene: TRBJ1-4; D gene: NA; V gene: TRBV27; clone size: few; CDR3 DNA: TGTGCCAGCAGTTGGAGCCCAAATAATGAAAAACTGTTTTTT; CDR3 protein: CASSWSPNNEKLFF